This T cell receptor (beta chain) was recovered during a study of PD-1 blockade in classical Hodgkin lymphoma. Study results and caveats: While CD8+ TCR diversity did not rise significantly by C4D1, CD4+ TCR diversity did. Repertoire differences have undefined causes, possibly disease activity or prior therapy.

Trimming left V 3 bases short and J 0 bases short, with 12 bases between. The CDR3 consists of 15 residues. Per germline, CDR1 SGHDT and CDR2 YYEEEE. As for this clone: What it binds is not known.

Time point indicated: cycle 4 day 1 (C4D1), after six to seven weeks of nivolumab. All trial patients relapsed after autologous stem cell transplantation. Patients showed best responses of complete response, partial response or progressive disease. Only in-frame clones appear in the TCRdb table, and some are missing; sequencing was by immunoSEQ multiplex PCR. This table has approximately 38,000 clones, about 80% appearing once. The gene calls are TRBV5-6 and TRBJ1-1; TRBD1 might be the D (5 bases). The receptor was isolated from a human donor with classical Hodgkin lymphoma. The sample was peripheral blood mononuclear cells (PBMCs), taken before the fourth cycle of nivolumab. The CDR3 reads CASSWGQGLNTEAFF. The DNA of the CDR3 is TGTGCCAGCAGCTGGGGTCAGGGACTGAACACTGAAGCTTTCTTT.